These 29 T cell receptor beta chains came from one sample sequenced in a study of blood T cells in healthy people across ages. Next came a second PCR, run for about 7 to 12 cycles, which used a sample-barcoded 5' primer along with a J-beta primer mix. TCRdb re-derived calls from the 5' RACE reads in MiXCR, one entry per CDR3 protein. The sample includes more than 500,000 distinct CDR3 sequences, about 26% seen only once; the top ten take approximately 18%. The sample taken for sequencing was blood. The receptors were gathered from a woman in her 70s in good health.

This clonotype was seen more than once but under ten times. V and J are TRBV3-1 and TRBJ2-3; D remains unclear. This CDR3 contains 15 residues. Germline V gene data show CDR1 as LGHDT and CDR2 as YNNKEL (reference sequence). V shed 4 bases and J shed 3 bases, with 14 bases lying between them. CDR3 protein: CASSPQLSNTDTQYF. The CDR3, as DNA: TGTGCCAGCAGCCCCCAACTAAGCAATACAGATACGCAGTATTTT.

The gene calls are TRBV7-2 and TRBJ2-2, with D maybe TRBD2 (5 bases). Looked up from germline, CDR1 is SGHTA and CDR2 is FQGNSA. This CDR3 contains 15 residues. Trimming removed 3 bases from V and 1 base from J, with 9 bases in between. The CDR3 nucleotides are TGTGCCAGCAGCTTCTGGCGGGTGAACACCGGGGAGCTGTTTTTT. Translation gives CASSFWRVNTGELFF.

V and J are TRBV7-2 and TRBJ2-5, with a possible D match to TRBD1 (6 bases). In germline, CDR1 is SGHTA, CDR2 FQGNSA. The V gene lost 3 bases and the J gene lost 4 bases, with 12 bases spanning the gap. The CDR3 has 14 residues. CDR3 protein: CASSFRGTLETQYF. CDR3 DNA sequence: TGTGCCAGCAGCTTTAGGGGGACCCTAGAGACCCAGTACTTC.

Ten or more counts support this clonotype. The V and J genes are TRBV7-2 and TRBJ2-1; 7 nucleotides line up with TRBD2. CDR1 and CDR2 (germline): SGHTA, FQGNSA. The V and J ends lost 1 base and 10 bases, in that order; junction bases with no gene match: 4. This CDR3 region has 13 residues. CDR3 region: CASSLVIGGEQFF. The CDR3 nucleotides read TGTGCCAGCAGCTTAGTTATCGGGGGGGAGCAGTTCTTC.

The V and J genes are TRBV10-3 and TRBJ1-4; D remains ambiguous. Trimming stripped 10 bases from V and 4 bases from J, with 16 bases between. The CDR3 extends over 14 amino acids. Per germline, CDR1 ENHRY and CDR2 SYGVKD. CDR3 sequence: CATSAEKNNEKLFF. The CDR3 nucleotides are TGTGCCACCAGCGCGGAAAAAAATAATGAAAAACTGTTTTTT.

This chain joins TRBV29-1 and TRBJ2-1; tentatively, D is TRBD1 (5 bases). This CDR3 spans 11 amino acids. Germline loops: CDR1 SQVTM, CDR2 ANQGSEA. V was cut by 7 bases and J by 10 bases, with 14 bases left in between. CDR3 amino acids: CSGADIGEQFF. The CDR3 DNA reads TGCAGCGGGGCGGACATTGGGGAGCAGTTCTTC.

J is TRBJ1-5 and V is TRBV9; possible D gene TRBD1, 5 bases. This CDR3 spans 14 amino acids. V dropped 3 bases and J dropped 0 bases, with 7 bases sitting between them. CDR1 is SGDLS and CDR2 is YYNGEE in the germline V gene. This chain's CDR3 is CASSEGSSNQPQHF. The CDR3, as DNA: TGTGCCAGCAGCGAGGGGAGTAGCAATCAGCCCCAGCATTTT.

The sample holds a few counts of this clonotype. This chain connects TRBV5-5 to TRBJ2-2; D may be TRBD1 (6 bases). V lost 2 bases, J lost 6 bases, and 11 bases lay in between. This CDR3 has 14 residues. Germline CDR1 and CDR2: SGHKS and YYEKEE (reference sequence). The CDR3 protein is CASSFQGNSGELFF. CDR3 nucleotides: TGTGCCAGCAGCTTCCAGGGGAATTCCGGGGAGCTGTTTTTT.

The chain employs TRBV21-1 and TRBJ1-1; the table gives TRBD1 as D, unverified against the DNA. TRBV21-1 is listed as a pseudogene. The CDR3 has 16 amino acids. The CDR3 is CASSKLWDRENTEAFF. The CDR3 bases are TGTGCCAGCAGCAAATTATGGGACAGGGAGAACACTGAAGCTTTCTTT.

The chain carries TRBV11-1 and TRBJ1-2, with 7 bases identical to TRBD1. The CDR3 has 16 residues. Germline values: CDR1 SGHAT, CDR2 FQDESV (reference sequence). V was clipped by 1 base and J by 4 bases; unmatched bases: 9. CDR3 nucleotides: TGTGCCAGCAGCTTAGGATGCAGGGGGGTGACCTATGGCTACACCTTC. Translating gives CASSLGCRGVTYGYTF.

V usage is TRBV6-2 or TRBV6-3 and J usage is TRBJ2-7; no clear D gene. V was clipped by 5 bases and J by 3 bases, with 14 bases between them. This CDR3 region has 14 residues. Germline CDR1 reads MNHEY; CDR2 reads SVGEGT. The CDR3 loop reads CASSQTPHLYEQYF. CDR3 coding DNA: TGTGCCAGCAGTCAAACCCCCCACCTCTACGAGCAGTACTTC.

This clonotype has just a few counts. The V and J genes are TRBV20-1 and TRBJ2-2; TRBD2 matches 8 bases. CDR1 and CDR2 from the germline V gene are DFQATT and SNEGSKA (reference sequence). Trimming cost V 6 bases and J 4 bases; bases outside gene matches: 10. The CDR3 consists of 15 residues. This CDR3 is CSAKGLAGVTGELFF. In nucleotides, the CDR3 is TGCAGTGCAAAAGGACTAGCAGGAGTCACCGGGGAGCTGTTTTTT.

This rearrangement joins TRBV29-1 to TRBJ2-1; the match to TRBD1 covers 7 bases. Trimming at V came to 3 bases and at J to 0 bases, leaving 5 bases not matched to a gene. This CDR3 has 15 residues. Germline loops: CDR1 SQVTM, CDR2 ANQGSEA. Written as DNA, the CDR3 is TGCAGCGTTGATCGTGGACAGGTCTCCTACAATGAGCAGTTCTTC. Translated: CSVDRGQVSYNEQFF.

This clonotype has a handful of counts. The CDR3 sequence: CAISESTGSEKLFF. CDR3 nucleotide sequence: TGTGCCATCAGTGAGTCTACCGGGAGTGAAAAACTGTTTTTT. The rearrangement joins TRBV10-3 to TRBJ1-4, with D uncertain. CDR3 length: 14 amino acids. V lost 0 bases, J lost 7 bases, and 9 bases lay in between. Per germline, CDR1 ENHRY and CDR2 SYGVKD.

The chain carries TRBV12-3 or TRBV12-4 and TRBJ1-6; TRBD1 matches at 8 bases. The CDR3 is 14 amino acids. The V segment lost 3 bases and the J segment 7 bases; nucleotides outside the gene matches: 2. The CDR3 region is CASSFRQGNSPLHF. CDR3 sequence (DNA): TGTGCCAGCAGTTTTCGACAGGGGAATTCACCCCTCCACTTT.

The chain recombines TRBV5-1 with TRBJ1-2; perhaps TRBD1 as D (6 bases). With 0 bases removed from V and 6 bases from J, the gap between germline ends came to 12 bases. This CDR3 comprises 14 residues. The germline V gene has CDR1 SGHRS and CDR2 YFSETQ. The CDR3 is CASSLGTAQNGYTF. Written as DNA, the CDR3 is TGCGCCAGCAGCTTGGGGACAGCACAAAATGGCTACACCTTC.

This chain connects TRBV24-1 to TRBJ2-1, with 10 nucleotides matching TRBD1. The germline CDR1 and CDR2 sequences are KGHDR and SFDVKD. The CDR3 loop spans 16 amino acids. V was clipped by 3 bases and J by 2 bases; unmatched bases: 3. Here the CDR3 DNA reads TGTGCCACCAGTGATGGTGGGACAGGGGCCTACAATGAGCAGTTCTTC. It yields the protein CATSDGGTGAYNEQFF.

This clonotype appeared a few times. V and J are TRBV12-3 or TRBV12-4 and TRBJ2-7; D uncertain. The CDR3 covers 14 residues. The V gene lost 5 bases and the J gene lost 0 bases, with 11 bases spanning the gap. CDR3 in amino acids: CASSPTPSSYEQYF. DNA for the CDR3: TGTGCCAGCAGTCCGACACCGAGCTCCTACGAGCAGTACTTC.

This clonotype appeared many times. In DNA form, the CDR3 reads TGTGCCAGCAGTTACTTCGGATTTGCCGCGGGGGCAGGGGGATCACCCCTCCACTTT. Amino acids: CASSYFGFAAGAGGSPLHF. The genes are TRBV6-2 or TRBV6-3 and TRBJ1-6, with 7 bases that match TRBD1. The CDR3 contains 19 residues. Germline assignment: CDR1 MNHEY and CDR2 SVGEGT. V gave up 1 base and J gave up 10 bases; unmatched junction bases: 19.

This clonotype turned up a few times. An end of the junction does not agree with germline; a read error may underlie this. The chain recombines TRBV2 with TRBJ2-5; no firm D call. The V gene's germline CDR1 is SNHLY and CDR2 FYNNEI. This CDR3 has 12 residues. CDR3 region: CASTLTNNEQSF. CDR3 coding DNA: TGTGCCAGCACCTTAACCAACAATGAGCAGTCCTTC.

This clonotype has just a few counts. The rearrangement uses TRBV7-9 and TRBJ2-3; 11 bases are shared with TRBD2. The V segment lost 11 bases and the J segment 3 bases; nucleotides outside the gene matches: 4. This CDR3 spans 13 amino acids. Looked up from germline, CDR1 is SEHNR and CDR2 is FQNEAQ (reference sequence). The CDR3 DNA reads as TGTGCCGACCGACTAGCGGGGACAGATACGCAGTATTTT. Encoded protein: CADRLAGTDTQYF. Filled out from reference TRBV7-9 and TRBJ2-3, the complete variable domain reads DTGVSQNPRHKITKRGQNVTFRCDPISEHNRLYWYRQTLGQGPEFLTYFQNEAQLEKSRLLSDRFSAERPKGSFSTLEIQRTEQGDSAMYLCADRLAGTDTQYFGPGTRLTVL.

This clonotype appeared a few times. The rearrangement uses TRBV12-3 or TRBV12-4 and TRBJ1-1, with 11 bases matching TRBD1. The ends lost 1 base at V and 7 bases at J; junction bases unmatched: 5. The CDR3 has 15 amino acids. The CDR3 nucleotides are TGTGCCAGCAGTTTAGGGACAGGGGGCCCGCTTGAAGCTTTCTTT. It is translated as CASSLGTGGPLEAFF.

This CDR3 is CASSSPRGGQSAKNIQYF. CDR3 bases: TGTGCCAGCAGTTCCCCGCGTGGGGGGCAGTCGGCCAAAAACATTCAGTACTTC. This chain uses TRBV27 with TRBJ2-4; possibly TRBD1 or TRBD2 for D (6 bases each). CDR3 length equals 18 residues. Trimming shortened V by 4 bases and J by 1 base, and 20 bases separated the two germline ends. Germline lookup yields CDR1 MNHEY and CDR2 SMNVEV (reference sequence).

CDR3 protein: CASSLPVDPYEQYF. The CDR3 DNA is TGTGCCAGCAGTTTACCAGTGGATCCCTACGAGCAGTACTTC. V and J are TRBV6-2 or TRBV6-3 and TRBJ2-7, with no clear D. The CDR3 extends over 14 amino acids. The germline V gene has CDR1 MNHEY and CDR2 SVGEGT. The V and J ends lost 4 bases and 2 bases respectively, with 12 bases between them.

This clonotype showed up just a few times. The J gene is TRBJ1-6, the V gene TRBV13; TRBD1 agrees at 10 bases. Germline loops: CDR1 PRHDT, CDR2 FYEKMQ (reference sequence). The CDR3 contains 16 residues. V trimming: 2 bases; J trimming: 8 bases; junction bases outside the gene matches: 6. The DNA for the CDR3 is TGTGCCAGCAGCTTAAGAGGGACAGGGGTGGATTCACCCCTCCACTTT. Protein: CASSLRGTGVDSPLHF.

A few counts support this clonotype. The rearrangement links TRBV7-8 to TRBJ2-3, with 8 nucleotides matching TRBD1. Germline assignment: CDR1 SGHVS and CDR2 FQNEAQ. V was pared by 7 bases and J by 1 base, with 4 bases of the junction left unmatched. The CDR3 contains 14 residues. CDR3 bases: TGTGCCAGCACCCGGACAGGGCGCACAGATACGCAGTATTTT. It yields the protein CASTRTGRTDTQYF. The variable domain in full, with the rest retrieved from reference TRBV7-8 and TRBJ2-3, is GAGVSQSPRYKVAKRGQDVALRCDPISGHVSLFWYQQALGQGPEFLTYFQNEAQLDKSGLPSDRFFAERPEGSVSTLKIQRTQQEDSAVYLCASTRTGRTDTQYFGPGTRLTVL.

The chain carries TRBV6-1 and TRBJ1-4, with 8 bases fitting TRBD1. Germline V gene lookup returns CDR1 MNHNS and CDR2 SASEGT. CDR3 length: 12 amino acids. Germline trimming cut 6 bases from V and 8 bases from J; bases unmatched to any gene: 2. CDR3 nucleotides: TGTGCCAGCAGGGGACAGGTGGAAAAACTGTTTTTT. It yields the protein CASRGQVEKLFF.

This clonotype was recorded once. At one end the junction does not follow the germline gene, possibly because of a read error. The gene calls are TRBV18 and TRBJ1-5; D is perhaps TRBD1 (6 bases). This CDR3 is 13 amino acids long. Germline-derived CDR1 and CDR2 are KGHSH and LQKENI. CDR3 sequence reads: CASTPEPGGAQHF. CDR3 bases: TGTGCCAGCACACCCGAGCCCGGGGGCGCCCAGCATTTT.

This rearrangement joins TRBV7-2 to TRBJ2-7, with 10 positions matching TRBD2. The germline CDR1 and CDR2 sequences are SGHTA and FQGNSA. CDR3 length: 16 residues. The junction had 8 bases not matched to a gene; V was cut back by 4 bases and J by 2 bases. CDR3 sequence: CASSSLSSGGAYEQYF. For the CDR3, the DNA is TGTGCCAGCAGCTCCCTCTCGAGCGGGGGGGCCTACGAGCAGTACTTC.